The rows below give T cell receptor beta chains drawn from one sample of a study of OX40 agonist ivuxolimab in advanced cancers. Data came from immunoSEQ multiplex PCR; TCRdb stores just in-frame clones and leaves some out. The profile covers 99,000 or so clones, with approximately 95% appearing a single time and 0.15% to 0.2% taken by the ten largest. Specimen: CD4+ or CD8+ T cells sorted from blood, collected in a trial of the OX40 agonist ivuxolimab. The receptors shown here come from an adult with an advanced solid tumor such as melanoma, head and neck, liver or kidney cancer. Both conserved end residues are part of each CDR3. A D gene is named only where the DNA matches it firmly. Expanded clones get a size class; other rows say once, few or many, or leave the size out.

v_call: TRBV5-4
clone_size: -
d_call: -
j_call: TRBJ1-2
cdr3_aa: CASSLWGGFYGYTF
cdr3_nt: TGTGCCAGCTCCCTGTGGGGAGGGTTCTATGGCTACACCTTC

v_call: TRBV7-2
clone_size: once
d_call: -
j_call: TRBJ1-2
cdr3_aa: CASSLARVGYGYTF
cdr3_nt: TGTGCCAGCAGCTTAGCCCGGGTAGGGTATGGCTACACCTTC

v_call: TRBV27
clone_size: -
d_call: -
j_call: TRBJ2-7
cdr3_aa: CASSLYSTVEYEQYF
cdr3_nt: TGTGCCAGCAGTTTATATAGTACAGTAGAGTACGAGCAGTACTTC

v_call: TRBV28
clone_size: few
d_call: -
j_call: TRBJ1-2
cdr3_aa: CASSLWTGANYGYTF
cdr3_nt: TGTGCCAGCAGTTTATGGACGGGAGCTAACTATGGCTACACCTTC

v_call: TRBV6-5
clone_size: -
d_call: -
j_call: TRBJ2-1
cdr3_aa: CASSPSLPRYNEQFF
cdr3_nt: TGTGCCAGCAGTCCCTCCCTCCCACGGTACAATGAGCAGTTCTTC

v_call: TRBV2
clone_size: -
d_call: TRBD1
j_call: TRBJ1-6
cdr3_aa: CASSEEQGVGSPLHF
cdr3_nt: TGTGCCAGCAGTGAAGAGCAGGGGGTAGGATCACCCCTCCACTTT

v_call: TRBV18
clone_size: -
d_call: -
j_call: TRBJ2-7
cdr3_aa: CASSHRDGTYEQYF
cdr3_nt: TGTGCCAGCTCTCACCGGGACGGAACCTACGAGCAGTACTTC

v_call: TRBV4-3
clone_size: -
d_call: TRBD1
j_call: TRBJ1-2
cdr3_aa: CASSQVITGQGYGYTF
cdr3_nt: TGCGCCAGCAGCCAAGTAATCACCGGACAGGGCTATGGCTACACCTTC

v_call: TRBV4-3
clone_size: -
d_call: -
j_call: TRBJ1-4
cdr3_aa: CASSQDGAGTNEKLFF
cdr3_nt: TGCGCCAGCAGCCAAGATGGGGCAGGAACTAATGAAAAACTGTTTTTT

v_call: TRBV19
clone_size: -
d_call: -
j_call: TRBJ1-2
cdr3_aa: CASNRIGGDDYGYTF
cdr3_nt: TGTGCCAGTAACCGTATAGGGGGTGATGACTATGGCTACACCTTC

v_call: TRBV6-1
clone_size: -
d_call: -
j_call: TRBJ1-1
cdr3_aa: CARQRVGAFF
cdr3_nt: TGTGCCAGGCAACGAGTGGGCGCTTTCTTT

v_call: TRBV7-2
clone_size: -
d_call: -
j_call: TRBJ1-2
cdr3_aa: CASSLDRQAYGYTF
cdr3_nt: TGTGCCAGCAGCTTAGATCGACAAGCATATGGCTACACCTTC

v_call: TRBV5-1
clone_size: -
d_call: TRBD2
j_call: TRBJ2-5
cdr3_aa: CASSSRGGTETQYF
cdr3_nt: TGCGCCAGCAGCTCCCGGGGGGGCACTGAGACCCAGTACTTC

v_call: TRBV10-3
clone_size: -
d_call: TRBD2
j_call: TRBJ2-1
cdr3_aa: CAISERLAGGPGPNEQFF
cdr3_nt: TGTGCCATCAGTGAGCGACTAGCGGGGGGGCCAGGTCCCAATGAGCAGTTCTTC

v_call: TRBV5-4
clone_size: -
d_call: -
j_call: TRBJ1-1
cdr3_aa: CASSLPHGNTEAFF
cdr3_nt: TGTGCCAGCAGCCTCCCCCATGGGAACACTGAAGCTTTCTTT

v_call: TRBV10-3
clone_size: -
d_call: -
j_call: TRBJ2-4
cdr3_aa: CAISSYSRDTGRDIQYF
cdr3_nt: TGTGCCATCAGTTCATACAGCCGGGACACTGGCCGAGACATTCAGTACTTC

v_call: TRBV7-8
clone_size: -
d_call: TRBD1
j_call: TRBJ1-1
cdr3_aa: CASSSGQLNTEAFF
cdr3_nt: TGTGCCAGCAGCTCGGGACAGCTGAACACTGAAGCTTTCTTT

v_call: TRBV5-5
clone_size: -
d_call: TRBD1
j_call: TRBJ2-7
cdr3_aa: CASSLATGGYEQYF
cdr3_nt: TGTGCCAGCAGCTTGGCGACAGGGGGCTACGAGCAGTACTTC